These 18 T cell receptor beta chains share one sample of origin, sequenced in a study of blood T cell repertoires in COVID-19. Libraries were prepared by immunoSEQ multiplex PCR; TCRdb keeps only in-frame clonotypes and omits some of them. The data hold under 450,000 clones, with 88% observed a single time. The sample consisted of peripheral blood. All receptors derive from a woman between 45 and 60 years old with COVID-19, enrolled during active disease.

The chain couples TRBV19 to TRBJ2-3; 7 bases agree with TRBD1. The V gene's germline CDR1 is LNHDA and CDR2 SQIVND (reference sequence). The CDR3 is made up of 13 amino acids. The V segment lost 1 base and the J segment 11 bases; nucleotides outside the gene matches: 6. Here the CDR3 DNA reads TGTGCCAGTAGTATAGGGTCCGGGACAGAGCAGTATTTT. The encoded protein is CASSIGSGTEQYF.

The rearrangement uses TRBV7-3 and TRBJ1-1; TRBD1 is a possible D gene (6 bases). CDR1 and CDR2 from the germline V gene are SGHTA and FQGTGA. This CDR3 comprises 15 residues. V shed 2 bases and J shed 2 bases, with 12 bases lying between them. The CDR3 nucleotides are TGTGCCAGCAGCTTATTTAGCGGGGGCAACACTGAAGCTTTCTTT. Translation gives CASSLFSGGNTEAFF.

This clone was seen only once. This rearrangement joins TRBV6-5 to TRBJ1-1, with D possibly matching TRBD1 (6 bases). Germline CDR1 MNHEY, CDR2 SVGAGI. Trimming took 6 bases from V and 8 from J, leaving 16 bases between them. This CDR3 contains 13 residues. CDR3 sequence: CASSQIQGSEAFF. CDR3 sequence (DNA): TGTGCCAGCAGCCAAATACAGGGATCCGAAGCTTTCTTT.

The CDR3 is CSARGDRGAFF. CDR3 sequence (DNA): TGCAGTGCTAGAGGTGACAGAGGAGCTTTCTTT. The V call is TRBV20-1, the J call TRBJ1-1; D possibly corresponds to TRBD1 (5 bases). V lost 1 base and J 10 bases, leaving 10 bases between the germline ends. Germline lookup yields CDR1 DFQATT and CDR2 SNEGSKA (reference sequence). This CDR3 spans 11 amino acids.

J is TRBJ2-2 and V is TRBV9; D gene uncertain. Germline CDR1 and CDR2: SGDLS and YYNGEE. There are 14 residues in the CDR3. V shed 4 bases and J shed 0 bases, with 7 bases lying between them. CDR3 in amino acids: CASSILANTGELFF. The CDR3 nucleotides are TGTGCCAGCAGCATTCTCGCGAACACCGGGGAGCTGTTTTTT.

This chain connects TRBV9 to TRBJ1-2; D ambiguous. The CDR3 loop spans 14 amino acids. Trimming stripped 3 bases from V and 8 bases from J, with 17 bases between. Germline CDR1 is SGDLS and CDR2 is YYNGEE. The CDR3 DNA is TGTGCCAGCAGCGCCTCGGAGGCTGGGGTCGGCTACACCTTC. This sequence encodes CASSASEAGVGYTF.

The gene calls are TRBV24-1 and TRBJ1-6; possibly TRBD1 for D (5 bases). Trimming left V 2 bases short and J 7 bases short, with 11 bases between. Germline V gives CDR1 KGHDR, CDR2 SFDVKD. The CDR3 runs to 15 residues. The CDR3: CATSDSGGKNSPLHF. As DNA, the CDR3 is TGTGCCACCAGTGATTCGGGGGGAAAGAATTCACCCCTCCACTTT.

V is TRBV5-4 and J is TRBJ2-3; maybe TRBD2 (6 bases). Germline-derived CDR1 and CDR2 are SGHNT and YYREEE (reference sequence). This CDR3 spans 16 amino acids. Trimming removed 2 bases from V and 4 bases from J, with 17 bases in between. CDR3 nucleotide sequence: TGTGCCAGCAGCTTTAAAGTAGCGGTTACCTCAGATACGCAGTATTTT. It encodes CASSFKVAVTSDTQYF.

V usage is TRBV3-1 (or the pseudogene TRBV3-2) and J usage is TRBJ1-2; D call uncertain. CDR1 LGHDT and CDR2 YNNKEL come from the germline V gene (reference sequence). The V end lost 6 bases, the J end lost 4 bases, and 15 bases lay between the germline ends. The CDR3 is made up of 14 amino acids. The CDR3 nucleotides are TGTGCCAGCAGTCAATTTCTGGAGAGCTATGGCTACACCTTC. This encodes CASSQFLESYGYTF.

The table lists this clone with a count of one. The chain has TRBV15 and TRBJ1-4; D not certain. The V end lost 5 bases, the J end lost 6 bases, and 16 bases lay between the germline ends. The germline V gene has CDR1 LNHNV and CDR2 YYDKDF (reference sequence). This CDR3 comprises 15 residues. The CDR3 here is CATSGLVRVDEKLFF. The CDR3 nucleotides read TGTGCCACCAGCGGACTCGTAAGGGTCGATGAAAAACTGTTTTTT.

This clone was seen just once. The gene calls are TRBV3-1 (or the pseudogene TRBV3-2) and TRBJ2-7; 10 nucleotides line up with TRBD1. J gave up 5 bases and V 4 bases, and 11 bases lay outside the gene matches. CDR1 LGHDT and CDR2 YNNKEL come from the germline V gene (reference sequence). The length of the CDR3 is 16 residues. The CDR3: CASSRGQGGTRDEQYF. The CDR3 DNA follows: TGTGCCAGCAGCCGTGGACAGGGGGGCACCCGGGACGAGCAGTACTTC.

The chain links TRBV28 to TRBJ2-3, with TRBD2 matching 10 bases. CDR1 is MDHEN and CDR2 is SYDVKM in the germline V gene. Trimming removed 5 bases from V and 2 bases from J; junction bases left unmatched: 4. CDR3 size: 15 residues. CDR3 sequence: CASSLAGASTDTQYF. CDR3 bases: TGTGCCAGCAGTCTAGCGGGGGCCTCCACAGATACGCAGTATTTT.

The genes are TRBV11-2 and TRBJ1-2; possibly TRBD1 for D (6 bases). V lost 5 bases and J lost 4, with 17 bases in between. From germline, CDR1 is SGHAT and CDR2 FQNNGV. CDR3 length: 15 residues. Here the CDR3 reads CASSPIGGASYGYTF. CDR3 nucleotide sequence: TGTGCCAGCAGCCCCATTGGGGGGGCGAGCTATGGCTACACCTTC. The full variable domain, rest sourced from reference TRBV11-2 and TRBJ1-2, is EAGVAQSPRYKIIEKRQSVAFWCNPISGHATLYWYQQILGQGPKLLIQFQNNGVVDDSQLPKDRFSAERLKGVDSTLKIQPAKLEDSAVYLCASSPIGGASYGYTFGSGTRLTVV.

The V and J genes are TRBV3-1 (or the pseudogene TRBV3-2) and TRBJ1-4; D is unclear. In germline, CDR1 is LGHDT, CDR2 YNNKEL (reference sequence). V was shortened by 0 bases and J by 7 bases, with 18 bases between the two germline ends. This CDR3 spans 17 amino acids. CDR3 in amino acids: CASSQEWRPDWIEKLFF. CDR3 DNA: TGTGCCAGCAGCCAAGAGTGGCGCCCCGACTGGATTGAAAAACTGTTTTTT.

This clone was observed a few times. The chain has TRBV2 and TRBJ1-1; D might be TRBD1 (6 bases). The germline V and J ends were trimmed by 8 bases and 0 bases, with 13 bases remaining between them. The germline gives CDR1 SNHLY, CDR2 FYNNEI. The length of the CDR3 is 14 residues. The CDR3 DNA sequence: TGTGCCAGCCACAGGGAGACAGTGAACACTGAAGCTTTCTTT. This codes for CASHRETVNTEAFF.

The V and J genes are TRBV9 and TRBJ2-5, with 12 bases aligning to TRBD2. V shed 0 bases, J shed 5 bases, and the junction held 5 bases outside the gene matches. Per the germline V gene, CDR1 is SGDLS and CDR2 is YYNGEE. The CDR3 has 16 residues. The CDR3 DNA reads TGTGCCAGCAGCGTAGAACTAGCGGGGGGCCGGGAGACCCAGTACTTC. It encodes CASSVELAGGRETQYF.

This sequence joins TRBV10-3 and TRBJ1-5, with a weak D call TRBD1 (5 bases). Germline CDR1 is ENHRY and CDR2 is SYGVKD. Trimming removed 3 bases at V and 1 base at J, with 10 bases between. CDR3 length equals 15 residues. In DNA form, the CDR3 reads TGTGCCATCAGTGAATCCAGGGCAAGCAATCAGCCCCAGCATTTT. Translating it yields CAISESRASNQPQHF.

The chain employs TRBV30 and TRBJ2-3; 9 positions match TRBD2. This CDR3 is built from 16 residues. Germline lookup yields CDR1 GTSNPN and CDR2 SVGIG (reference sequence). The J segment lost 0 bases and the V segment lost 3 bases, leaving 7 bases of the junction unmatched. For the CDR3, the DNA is TGTGCCTGGAGCGCCGGGACTAGCTATAGCACAGATACGCAGTATTTT. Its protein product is CAWSAGTSYSTDTQYF.